These T cell receptor beta chains were read from a single sample in a study of cytomegalovirus exposure and HLA in healthy donors. Method: immunoSEQ multiplex PCR; TCRdb's copy keeps in-frame clones and lacks some. The data show 120,000 to 150,000 clones, around 82% seen once. The material sequenced was PBMCs. The receptors stem from a middle-aged man in good health and CMV-seropositive. The CDR3 runs from the conserved cysteine through the conserved F or W. A D gene is named only where the DNA matches it firmly. Expanded clones are given a class, and other clones once, few, many or no size at all.

CDR3nt | CDR3aa | v_gene | d_gene | j_gene | abundance
TGTGCCAGCAGTATCGGGACAGGGTTGGACGAGCAGTACTTC | CASSIGTGLDEQYF | TRBV6-5 | TRBD1 | TRBJ2-7 | NA
TGCGCCAGCAGCCAAAGACAGGGCCCCTACGAGCAGTACTTC | CASSQRQGPYEQYF | TRBV4-3 | TRBD1 | TRBJ2-7 | once
TGTGCCAGCAGCGTTGCGGGGGTTGGTGAGCAGTACTTC | CASSVAGVGEQYF | TRBV7-2 | TRBD2 | TRBJ2-7 | NA
TGCGCCAGCAGCTCGAGGACTAGCGTAGATACGCAGTATTTT | CASSSRTSVDTQYF | TRBV5-1 | TRBD2 | TRBJ2-3 | NA
TGTGCCAGCAGCTTAGGAGGTATGCAAGAGACCCAGTACTTC | CASSLGGMQETQYF | TRBV7-2 | NA | TRBJ2-5 | few
TGTGCCAGCAGGGTTACTAGCTTGCCTTACAATGAGCAGTTCTTC | CASRVTSLPYNEQFF | TRBV6-5 | NA | TRBJ2-1 | NA
TGTGCCAGCAGCGTAGATCAACAGCCCTATGGCTACACCTTC | CASSVDQQPYGYTF | TRBV9 | NA | TRBJ1-2 | NA
TGTGCCAGCAGTGAAAATTATTGGTTACAGGGTATTGGCGACGAGCAGTACTTC | CASSENYWLQGIGDEQYF | TRBV6-1 | NA | TRBJ2-7 | few
TGTGCCAGCAGTCAAACTAGCGGGGGAGGCTACAATGAGCAGTTCTTC | CASSQTSGGGYNEQFF | TRBV6-6 | TRBD2 | TRBJ2-1 | NA
TGTGCCAGCAGCTTAGTTTCTTGGGTTGGTAGCGGGAAATACAATGAGCAGTTCTTC | CASSLVSWVGSGKYNEQFF | TRBV11-3 | TRBD2 | TRBJ2-1 | NA
TGTGCCAGCAGCTCGGACAGTTTTAACTATGGCTACACCTTC | CASSSDSFNYGYTF | TRBV7-2 | NA | TRBJ1-2 | NA
TGTGCCAGCAGCCTCCCAGGGTACGGCTACACCTTC | CASSLPGYGYTF | TRBV28 | NA | TRBJ1-2 | few
TGTGCCTGGAGTGCAGGGGGTGGGCAGCCCCAGCATTTT | CAWSAGGGQPQHF | TRBV30 | TRBD1 | TRBJ1-5 | NA
TGTGCCAGCAGGGGTCCAGGGGGTAAAGGGGGCACCATATATTTT | CASRGPGGKGGTIYF | TRBV6-5 | TRBD1 | TRBJ1-3 | NA
TGTGCCAGTAGTGAGCTAGCGGGTTCGAAGAACACCGGGGAGCTGTTTTTT | CASSELAGSKNTGELFF | TRBV19 | TRBD2 | TRBJ2-2 | NA
TGCAGCGGGATACAGGGATCGAACACTGAAGCTTTCTTT | CSGIQGSNTEAFF | TRBV29-1 | NA | TRBJ1-1 | NA
TGTGCCAGCAGCTTGACCCAGGGAGGGATGGAGACCCAGTACTTC | CASSLTQGGMETQYF | TRBV7-8 | TRBD2 | TRBJ2-5 | NA
TGTGCCAGTAGTATTCAGGGAGGCGAGACCCAGTACTTC | CASSIQGGETQYF | TRBV19 | NA | TRBJ2-5 | NA
TGTGCCAGCAGCTCTAGTAGGACTAGCGGGAGCAATGAGCAGTTCTTC | CASSSSRTSGSNEQFF | TRBV9 | TRBD2 | TRBJ2-1 | few
TGTGCCAGCAGCCCCCTTAATAGGGGGGGAGGAAACACCATATATTTT | CASSPLNRGGGNTIYF | TRBV16 | NA | TRBJ1-3 | NA
TGTGCCAGCAGAGGGACAATCGAACCCCAGCATTTT | CASRGTIEPQHF | TRBV6-1 | NA | TRBJ1-5 | NA
TGTGCCAGCAGCATCAGACAGGGCGGGGGGAATCAGCCCCAGCATTTT | CASSIRQGGGNQPQHF | TRBV13 | TRBD1 | TRBJ1-5 | NA
TGTGCCAGCAGCTTCGTAGCGGGCATTGGGGCCAACGTCCTGACTTTC | CASSFVAGIGANVLTF | TRBV7-9 | TRBD2 | TRBJ2-6 | NA
TGTGCCACCAGCACCCTCTGGGGCCTGGGGACTGAAGCTTTCTTT | CATSTLWGLGTEAFF | TRBV15 | NA | TRBJ1-1 | NA
TGCGCCAGCAGCTTCCGGACAGCTCCTGATGGCTACACCTTC | CASSFRTAPDGYTF | TRBV5-1 | NA | TRBJ1-2 | few
TGTGCCAGCAGCCTACTCCGGGACACCGCGAAGAACACCATATATTTT | CASSLLRDTAKNTIYF | TRBV13 | NA | TRBJ1-3 | NA
TGTGCCAGCAGCGTTACTACCGGGACAGGACCGTACAATGAGCAGTTCTTC | CASSVTTGTGPYNEQFF | TRBV9 | TRBD1 | TRBJ2-1 | NA
TGCAGCGTTTCGTTCACCCGGTCCTACGAGCAGTACTTC | CSVSFTRSYEQYF | TRBV29-1 | NA | TRBJ2-7 | NA
TGTGCCAGCTCACCACTCTCAGGGACAGGGGTACACGAGCAGTACTTC | CASSPLSGTGVHEQYF | TRBV18 | TRBD1 | TRBJ2-7 | NA